This is a list of T cell receptor beta chains from one sample in a study of blood T cell repertoires in COVID-19. Method: immunoSEQ multiplex PCR; TCRdb's copy keeps in-frame clones and lacks some. This sample has approximately 240,000 clones, with approximately 80% found just once. Source material: peripheral blood. Source of these receptors: a woman aged 40-49 years with active or convalescent COVID-19. CDR3s include the opening cysteine and the closing phenylalanine or tryptophan. The D gene is left open where the match is weak. Clone size is not always given. Where it is, it says once, few, many or a class for expanded clones.

cdr3_nt: TGTGCCAGCAGGAGGACCGGGACAGGGAACACCGGGGAGCTGTTTTTT
cdr3_aa: CASRRTGTGNTGELFF
clone_size: NA
j_call: TRBJ2-2
d_call: TRBD1
v_call: TRBV27

cdr3_nt: TGTGCCAGTAGTATAGGGCGGGGGCAAGAGACCCAGTACTTC
cdr3_aa: CASSIGRGQETQYF
clone_size: NA
j_call: TRBJ2-5
d_call: TRBD2
v_call: TRBV19

cdr3_nt: TGTGCCAGCAGCGTAGGCAGGGTAACCTACAATGAGCAGTTCTTC
cdr3_aa: CASSVGRVTYNEQFF
clone_size: NA
j_call: TRBJ2-1
d_call: NA
v_call: TRBV9

cdr3_nt: TGTGCCAGCAGCACCAGACTAGCGAGGACCCAGTACTTC
cdr3_aa: CASSTRLARTQYF
clone_size: NA
j_call: TRBJ2-5
d_call: NA
v_call: TRBV12-1

cdr3_nt: TGCAGCGTTGAACTCACCGGAGATACGCAGTATTTT
cdr3_aa: CSVELTGDTQYF
clone_size: NA
j_call: TRBJ2-3
d_call: NA
v_call: TRBV29-1

cdr3_nt: TGTGCCAGCAGTTTATCGGGGAAAGGGTACGAGCAGTACTTC
cdr3_aa: CASSLSGKGYEQYF
clone_size: NA
j_call: TRBJ2-7
d_call: NA
v_call: TRBV28

cdr3_nt: TGTGCCAGCAGCTTGGCAGGGGGGAGCAATCAGCCCCAGCATTTT
cdr3_aa: CASSLAGGSNQPQHF
clone_size: NA
j_call: TRBJ1-5
d_call: TRBD1
v_call: TRBV5-6

cdr3_nt: TGTGCCAGCAGCTTAGGGCAGAACACTGAAGCTTTCTTT
cdr3_aa: CASSLGQNTEAFF
clone_size: NA
j_call: TRBJ1-1
d_call: NA
v_call: TRBV11-2

cdr3_nt: TGTGCCAGCAGCGCGTCGACTAGCGGGGGATCTCTCACAGATACGCAGTATTTT
cdr3_aa: CASSASTSGGSLTDTQYF
clone_size: NA
j_call: TRBJ2-3
d_call: TRBD2
v_call: TRBV2

cdr3_nt: TGTGCCAGTAGTACCCTGTCGGGGGGGGATAGCAATCAGCCCCAGCATTTT
cdr3_aa: CASSTLSGGDSNQPQHF
clone_size: once
j_call: TRBJ1-5
d_call: NA
v_call: TRBV19

cdr3_nt: TGTGCCAGCAGCCCGACAGGGGATGTAGGCTACACCTTC
cdr3_aa: CASSPTGDVGYTF
clone_size: few
j_call: TRBJ1-2
d_call: TRBD1
v_call: TRBV7-9

cdr3_nt: TGTGCCAGCAGCTTGGAGCCTAGCGCCTCCTACAATGAGCAGTTCTTC
cdr3_aa: CASSLEPSASYNEQFF
clone_size: NA
j_call: TRBJ2-1
d_call: NA
v_call: TRBV5-4

cdr3_nt: TGTGCCAGCAGCGAACAGGTTTTGAACACTGAAGCTTTCTTT
cdr3_aa: CASSEQVLNTEAFF
clone_size: NA
j_call: TRBJ1-1
d_call: NA
v_call: TRBV9

cdr3_nt: TGTGCCAGCAGTGAACTCAATGAGCAGTTCTTC
cdr3_aa: CASSELNEQFF
clone_size: NA
j_call: TRBJ2-1
d_call: NA
v_call: TRBV2

cdr3_nt: TGTGCCAGCAGCGCCGGACAGGTCGAGAATACGCAGTATTTT
cdr3_aa: CASSAGQVENTQYF
clone_size: NA
j_call: TRBJ2-3
d_call: TRBD1
v_call: TRBV9

cdr3_nt: TGCGCCAGCACCGCGGGACAGGGGCGCGGCTACACCTTC
cdr3_aa: CASTAGQGRGYTF
clone_size: NA
j_call: TRBJ1-2
d_call: TRBD1
v_call: TRBV5-1

cdr3_nt: TGCGCCAGCAGTGAGATAGGACAGGGGTTCGCTGAAGCTTTCTTT
cdr3_aa: CASSEIGQGFAEAFF
clone_size: once
j_call: TRBJ1-1
d_call: TRBD1
v_call: TRBV10-1

cdr3_nt: TGTGCCAGCCAAACTACAGGGGTTCGGGGCTACACCTTC
cdr3_aa: CASQTTGVRGYTF
clone_size: NA
j_call: TRBJ1-2
d_call: TRBD1
v_call: TRBV28

cdr3_nt: TGTGCCAGCAGCTTGTTCGGACAGGAAGCTTTCTTT
cdr3_aa: CASSLFGQEAFF
clone_size: NA
j_call: TRBJ1-1
d_call: NA
v_call: TRBV5-5

cdr3_nt: TGCGCCAGCAGCGAGGGACACCTACTCACTGAAGCTTTCTTT
cdr3_aa: CASSEGHLLTEAFF
clone_size: NA
j_call: TRBJ1-1
d_call: NA
v_call: TRBV5-1

cdr3_nt: TGTGCCAGCAACGGGGGGGCGACAGATACGCAGTATTTT
cdr3_aa: CASNGGATDTQYF
clone_size: NA
j_call: TRBJ2-3
d_call: TRBD2
v_call: TRBV6-5

cdr3_nt: TGTGCCAGCAGCTATAGTGAGGGCAGAGGCTATGGCTACACCTTC
cdr3_aa: CASSYSEGRGYGYTF
clone_size: NA
j_call: TRBJ1-2
d_call: NA
v_call: TRBV11-2

cdr3_nt: TGTGCCAGCCAGACAGGGCCCGGTGGCTACACCTTC
cdr3_aa: CASQTGPGGYTF
clone_size: NA
j_call: TRBJ1-2
d_call: TRBD1
v_call: TRBV6-5

cdr3_nt: TGTGCCAGCAGGCGAATGAACACTGAAGCTTTCTTT
cdr3_aa: CASRRMNTEAFF
clone_size: NA
j_call: TRBJ1-1
d_call: NA
v_call: TRBV28

cdr3_nt: TGTGCCAGTAGTATAAGGGGATCGGGCAATCAGCCCCAGCATTTT
cdr3_aa: CASSIRGSGNQPQHF
clone_size: NA
j_call: TRBJ1-5
d_call: NA
v_call: TRBV19

cdr3_nt: TGCAGTGCTAGTTGGCAGAACACCATATATTTT
cdr3_aa: CSASWQNTIYF
clone_size: once
j_call: TRBJ1-3
d_call: NA
v_call: TRBV20-1

cdr3_nt: TGTGCCTGGAGTGGTGGTTCGACAGGGTTTCACGGCAATCAGCCCCAGCATTTT
cdr3_aa: CAWSGGSTGFHGNQPQHF
clone_size: NA
j_call: TRBJ1-5
d_call: TRBD1
v_call: TRBV30

cdr3_nt: TGTGCCAGCAGTTACTTAACAGGTTCGGGTGAAAAACTGTTTTTT
cdr3_aa: CASSYLTGSGEKLFF
clone_size: NA
j_call: TRBJ1-4
d_call: NA
v_call: TRBV6-5

cdr3_nt: TGTGCCAGCAGTATCCGGGACAGGGATTCACCCCTCCACTTT
cdr3_aa: CASSIRDRDSPLHF
clone_size: NA
j_call: TRBJ1-6
d_call: TRBD1
v_call: TRBV2

cdr3_nt: TGTGCCAGCAGGTGGGAGCAAATAAACACTGAAGCTTTCTTT
cdr3_aa: CASRWEQINTEAFF
clone_size: once
j_call: TRBJ1-1
d_call: NA
v_call: TRBV6-5

cdr3_nt: TGTGCCACCCGCGGAGGGGGGGATGAAAAACTGTTTTTT
cdr3_aa: CATRGGGDEKLFF
clone_size: NA
j_call: TRBJ1-4
d_call: NA
v_call: TRBV6-6

cdr3_nt: TGTGCCAGCAGTTCGGGAGGGGTCGGGAACACCATATATTTT
cdr3_aa: CASSSGGVGNTIYF
clone_size: NA
j_call: TRBJ1-3
d_call: NA
v_call: TRBV28

cdr3_nt: TGTGCCAGCAGTTACCGCAGGGACTACGAGCAGTACTTC
cdr3_aa: CASSYRRDYEQYF
clone_size: few
j_call: TRBJ2-7
d_call: NA
v_call: TRBV6-5

cdr3_nt: TGTGCCAGCAGCTTTAGATACCAAGAGACCCAGTACTTC
cdr3_aa: CASSFRYQETQYF
clone_size: NA
j_call: TRBJ2-5
d_call: NA
v_call: TRBV5-5

cdr3_nt: TGTGCCAGCAGCGTAGTAGGGACAGGGGCCACGAACACTGAAGCTTTCTTT
cdr3_aa: CASSVVGTGATNTEAFF
clone_size: NA
j_call: TRBJ1-1
d_call: TRBD1
v_call: TRBV9

cdr3_nt: TGTGCCAGCAGCCAAGACAGGGGGCGAGGCTACACCTTC
cdr3_aa: CASSQDRGRGYTF
clone_size: few
j_call: TRBJ1-2
d_call: TRBD1
v_call: TRBV3-1/TRBV3-2

cdr3_nt: TGTGCCAGCAGCGTTGGATCCGGGGGCGGGACAGGGAGAACCGACACTGAAGCTTTCTTT
cdr3_aa: CASSVGSGGGTGRTDTEAFF
clone_size: NA
j_call: TRBJ1-1
d_call: TRBD1
v_call: TRBV9

cdr3_nt: TGTGCCAGCAGTTCGGGACTGAATCAGCCCCAGCATTTT
cdr3_aa: CASSSGLNQPQHF
clone_size: NA
j_call: TRBJ1-5
d_call: NA
v_call: TRBV27

cdr3_nt: TGTGCCAGTAAGGACAGGGCCGTCACCGGGGAGCTGTTTTTT
cdr3_aa: CASKDRAVTGELFF
clone_size: NA
j_call: TRBJ2-2
d_call: TRBD1
v_call: TRBV2

cdr3_nt: TGTGCCAGCAGCCCAGGGCATACCGACACCAACACCATATATTTT
cdr3_aa: CASSPGHTDTNTIYF
clone_size: NA
j_call: TRBJ1-3
d_call: NA
v_call: TRBV4-2

cdr3_nt: TGTGCCAGCAGCCAGAGTAGCGGGGGGCGCTACAATGAGCAGTTCTTC
cdr3_aa: CASSQSSGGRYNEQFF
clone_size: NA
j_call: TRBJ2-1
d_call: TRBD2
v_call: TRBV4-2

cdr3_nt: TGTGCCATCAGTGAGTCAGGGGGCGAGCAGTACTTC
cdr3_aa: CAISESGGEQYF
clone_size: NA
j_call: TRBJ2-7
d_call: NA
v_call: TRBV10-3